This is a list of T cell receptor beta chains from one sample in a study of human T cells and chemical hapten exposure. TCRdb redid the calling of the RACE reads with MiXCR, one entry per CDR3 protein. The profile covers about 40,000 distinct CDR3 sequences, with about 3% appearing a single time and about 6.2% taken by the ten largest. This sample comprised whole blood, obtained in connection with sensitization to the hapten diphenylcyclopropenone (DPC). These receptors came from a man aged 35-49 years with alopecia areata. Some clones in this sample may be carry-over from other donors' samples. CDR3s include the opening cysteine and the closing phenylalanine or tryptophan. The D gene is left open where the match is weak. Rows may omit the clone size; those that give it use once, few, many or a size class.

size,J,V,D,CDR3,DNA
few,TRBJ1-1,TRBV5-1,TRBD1,CASSLEGQDLNTEAFF,TGCGCCAGCAGCTTGGAGGGACAGGATTTGAACACTGAAGCTTTCTTT
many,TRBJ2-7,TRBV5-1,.,CASSLVPPGQKVYEQYF,TGCGCCAGCAGCTTGGTTCCCCCCGGACAGAAAGTCTACGAGCAGTACTTC
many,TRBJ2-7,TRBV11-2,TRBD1,CASSSSTGGYEQYF,TGTGCCAGCAGCTCAAGTACAGGGGGATACGAGCAGTACTTC
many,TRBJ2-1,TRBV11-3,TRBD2,CASSDEAGGVDEQFF,TGTGCCAGCAGCGACGAGGCGGGAGGTGTCGATGAGCAGTTCTTC
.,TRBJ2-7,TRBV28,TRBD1,CASRGQVVPREQYF,TGTGCCAGCAGAGGACAGGTGGTTCCTCGAGAGCAGTACTTC
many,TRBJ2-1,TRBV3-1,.,CASSRSSDSEQFF,TGTGCCAGCAGCCGGAGTAGCGATAGTGAGCAGTTCTTC
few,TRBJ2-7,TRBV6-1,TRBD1,CASSEILDRHYEQYF,TGTGCCAGCAGTGAAATCTTGGACAGGCACTACGAGCAGTACTTC
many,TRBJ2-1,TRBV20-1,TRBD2,CSARDHLLPGGYNEQFF,TGCAGTGCTAGAGATCACCTGTTACCGGGAGGGTACAATGAGCAGTTCTTC
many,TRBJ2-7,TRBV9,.,CASSNRDGSYEQYF,TGTGCCAGCAGCAACCGGGACGGCTCCTACGAGCAGTACTTC
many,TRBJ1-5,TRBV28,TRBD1,CASRQPGQNQPQHF,TGTGCCAGCAGGCAACCGGGACAGAATCAGCCCCAGCATTTT
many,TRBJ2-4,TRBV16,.,CASSQLQGGKNIQYF,TGTGCCAGCAGCCAGCTTCAGGGTGGCAAAAACATTCAGTACTTC
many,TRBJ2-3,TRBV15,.,CATSDDRTLRADTQYF,TGTGCCACCAGCGACGACAGGACCCTCCGGGCAGATACGCAGTATTTT
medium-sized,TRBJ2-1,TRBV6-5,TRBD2,CASSQGTSGMKYNEQFF,TGTGCCAGCAGTCAGGGGACTAGCGGGATGAAATACAATGAGCAGTTCTTC